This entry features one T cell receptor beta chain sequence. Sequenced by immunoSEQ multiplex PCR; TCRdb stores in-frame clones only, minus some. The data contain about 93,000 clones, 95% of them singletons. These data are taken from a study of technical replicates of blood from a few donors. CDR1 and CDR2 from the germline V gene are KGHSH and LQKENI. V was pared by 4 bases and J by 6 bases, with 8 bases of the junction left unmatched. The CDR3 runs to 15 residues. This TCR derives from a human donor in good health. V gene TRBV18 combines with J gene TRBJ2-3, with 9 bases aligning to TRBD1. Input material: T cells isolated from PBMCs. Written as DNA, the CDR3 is TGTGCCAGCTCACGACCACAGGGGGCAGGGGATACGCAGTATTTT. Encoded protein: CASSRPQGAGDTQYF.